A selection of T cell receptor beta chains follows, all from one sample in a study of blood T cell repertoires in COVID-19. Some clones are missing from TCRdb's copy, which holds only in-frame ones; the method was immunoSEQ multiplex PCR. The sample carries 130,000 to 150,000 clones, approximately 80% recorded once. Source material: peripheral blood. The receptors were gathered from a woman between 50 and 59 years old with acute or convalescent COVID-19. Each CDR3 is given with its conserved first and last residue. Fields, in order: CDR3 DNA, CDR3 protein, V gene, J gene, D gene, clone size. A D gene is named only where the DNA matches it firmly. A clone size is listed for some rows: how often the clone was seen (once, few, many), or a class if it is expanded.

DNA: TGTGCCAGCGACAGAGGCGGGGCAAGACACGAGCAGTACTTC
CDR3: CASDRGGARHEQYF
V: TRBV6-5
J: TRBJ2-7
D: NA
size: NA

DNA: TGTGCCAGCAGCTCCAAGGTGGGACTAGCGGGGGGTCCCCGTAACACCGGGGAGCTGTTTTTT
CDR3: CASSSKVGLAGGPRNTGELFF
V: TRBV3-1/TRBV3-2
J: TRBJ2-2
D: TRBD2
size: few

DNA: TGCAGCGTTTTCCGGACAGGGGTAAGAACTGAAGCTTTCTTT
CDR3: CSVFRTGVRTEAFF
V: TRBV29-1
J: TRBJ1-1
D: TRBD1
size: NA

DNA: TGTGCCAGTAACGCGCCGGGGTCTAACCATCAGCCCCAGCATTTT
CDR3: CASNAPGSNHQPQHF
V: TRBV19
J: TRBJ1-5
D: NA
size: NA

DNA: TGCAGCGGAAAACAAGGGGACGAGCAGTACTTC
CDR3: CSGKQGDEQYF
V: TRBV29-1
J: TRBJ2-7
D: NA
size: NA

DNA: TGTGCCAGTCAGACAGGTATTGAAGCTTTCTTT
CDR3: CASQTGIEAFF
V: TRBV19
J: TRBJ1-1
D: NA
size: NA

DNA: TGTGCCAGCAGCTCGGACAGCTTTAACTATGGCTACACCTTC
CDR3: CASSSDSFNYGYTF
V: TRBV5-4
J: TRBJ1-2
D: NA
size: NA

DNA: TGCGGGGGACTAGCCGAAAATGAGCAGTTCTTC
CDR3: CGGLAENEQFF
V: TRBV20-1
J: TRBJ2-1
D: TRBD2
size: NA

DNA: TGTGCCAGCAGCTTTGAGGGTTGGAGCACTGAAGCTTTCTTT
CDR3: CASSFEGWSTEAFF
V: TRBV7-8
J: TRBJ1-1
D: NA
size: few

DNA: TGTGCCAGCAGTTACCTGACAGGGCAGGACACTGAAGCTTTCTTT
CDR3: CASSYLTGQDTEAFF
V: TRBV6-5
J: TRBJ1-1
D: TRBD1
size: few